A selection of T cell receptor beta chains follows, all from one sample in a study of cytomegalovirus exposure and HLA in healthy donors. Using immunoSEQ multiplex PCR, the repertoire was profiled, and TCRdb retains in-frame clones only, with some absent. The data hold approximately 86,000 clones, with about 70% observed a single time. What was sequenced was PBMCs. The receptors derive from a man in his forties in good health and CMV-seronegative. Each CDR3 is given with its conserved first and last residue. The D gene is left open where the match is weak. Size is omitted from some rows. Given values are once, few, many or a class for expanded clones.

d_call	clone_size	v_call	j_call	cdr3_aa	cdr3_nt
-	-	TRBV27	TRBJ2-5	CASKNGGAGETQYF	TGTGCCAGCAAAAACGGAGGGGCGGGGGAGACCCAGTACTTC
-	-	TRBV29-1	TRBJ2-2	CSARDTGELFF	TGCAGCGCTAGAGACACCGGGGAGCTGTTTTTT
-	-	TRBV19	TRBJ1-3	CASGRAGRHSGNTIYF	TGTGCCAGCGGCCGGGCGGGAAGACACTCTGGAAACACCATATATTTT
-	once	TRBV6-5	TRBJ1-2	CASSYSRRASYGYTF	TGTGCCAGCAGTTACTCGCGCAGGGCATCCTATGGCTACACCTTC
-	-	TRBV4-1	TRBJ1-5	CASSRRGQNSNQPQHF	TGCGCCAGCAGCCGGAGAGGACAGAATAGCAATCAGCCCCAGCATTTT
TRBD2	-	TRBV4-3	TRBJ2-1	CASSQGKRGAEQFF	TGCGCCAGCAGCCAAGGCAAGCGGGGGGCCGAGCAGTTCTTC
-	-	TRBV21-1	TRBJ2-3	CASNPLRAKRSTDTQYF	TGTGCCAGCAACCCCCTCCGTGCTAAGCGGAGCACAGATACGCAGTATTTT
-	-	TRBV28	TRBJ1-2	CASSLPLRAAYGYTF	TGTGCCAGCAGTTTACCCCTGCGGGCAGCCTATGGCTACACCTTC
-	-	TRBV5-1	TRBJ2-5	CASSLKLAGHQETQYF	TGCGCCAGCAGCTTGAAACTAGCCGGCCACCAAGAGACCCAGTACTTC
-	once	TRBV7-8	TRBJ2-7	CASSLEGHRFVEQYF	TGTGCCAGCAGCTTAGAGGGACATCGATTCGTCGAGCAGTACTTC
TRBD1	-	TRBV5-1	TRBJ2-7	CASSLMSGTGNEQYF	TGCGCCAGCAGCTTAATGTCCGGGACAGGTAACGAGCAGTACTTC
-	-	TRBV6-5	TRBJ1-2	CASSYAANYGYTF	TGTGCCAGCAGTTACGCAGCTAACTATGGCTACACCTTC
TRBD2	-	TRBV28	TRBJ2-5	CASSLLLAGETQYF	TGTGCCAGCAGTTTACTACTAGCGGGTGAGACCCAGTACTTC
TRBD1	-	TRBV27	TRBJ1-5	CASSPGTVLSQPQHF	TGTGCCAGCAGTCCTGGGACAGTTTTATCTCAGCCCCAGCATTTT
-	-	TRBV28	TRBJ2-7	CASSSRQYDYEQYF	TGTGCCAGCAGTTCCCGACAGTACGACTACGAGCAGTACTTC
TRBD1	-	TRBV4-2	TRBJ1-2	CASSQDWTGGLNYGYTF	TGTGCCAGCAGCCAAGATTGGACAGGGGGCCTAAACTATGGCTACACCTTC
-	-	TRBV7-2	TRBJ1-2	CASSPFGTSGGYTF	TGTGCCAGCAGCCCCTTCGGGACATCGGGTGGCTACACCTTC
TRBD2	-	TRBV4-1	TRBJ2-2	CASSWGQGLAFGELFF	TGCGCCAGCAGCTGGGGGCAGGGACTAGCGTTCGGGGAGCTGTTTTTT
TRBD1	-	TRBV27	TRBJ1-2	CASSLSITDYRGDRGYTF	TGTGCCAGCAGTTTATCGATAACGGATTACAGGGGAGATAGGGGCTACACCTTC
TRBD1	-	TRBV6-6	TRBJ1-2	CASSYPRQGHYGYTF	TGTGCCAGCAGTTACCCGAGACAGGGGCACTATGGCTACACCTTC
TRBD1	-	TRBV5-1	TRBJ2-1	CASSLVGQGLNEQFF	TGCGCCAGCAGCTTGGTCGGACAGGGGCTCAATGAGCAGTTCTTC
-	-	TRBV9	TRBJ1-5	CASSVGTVDNQPQHF	TGTGCCAGCAGCGTAGGAACGGTAGACAATCAGCCCCAGCATTTT
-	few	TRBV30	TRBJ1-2	CAWSWEGGYTF	TGTGCCTGGTCCTGGGAGGGTGGCTACACCTTC
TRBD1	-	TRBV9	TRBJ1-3	CASSEGQGRNTIYF	TGTGCCAGCAGCGAAGGACAGGGGAGAAACACCATATATTTT
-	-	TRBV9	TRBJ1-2	CASSVRTDYTF	TGTGCCAGCAGCGTCAGGACAGACTACACCTTC
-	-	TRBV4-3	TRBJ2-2	CASSQNRLNTGELFF	TGCGCCAGCAGCCAAAATCGACTAAACACCGGGGAGCTGTTTTTT
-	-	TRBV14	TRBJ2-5	CASSQNRVAQYF	TGTGCCAGCAGCCAGAACAGAGTTGCCCAGTACTTC
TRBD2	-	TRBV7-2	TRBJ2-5	CASSLDPGGETQYF	TGTGCCAGCAGCTTAGATCCGGGGGGAGAGACCCAGTACTTC
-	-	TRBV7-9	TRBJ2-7	CASSRGHRRGYEQYF	TGTGCCAGCAGCCGGGGACACCGCAGGGGCTACGAGCAGTACTTC
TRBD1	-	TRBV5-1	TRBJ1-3	CASSSTGAAGNTIYF	TGCGCCAGCAGCTCGACAGGGGCAGCTGGAAACACCATATATTTT
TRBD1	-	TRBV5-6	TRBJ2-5	CASSVPGQGLETQYF	TGTGCCAGCAGCGTGCCGGGACAGGGTTTGGAGACCCAGTACTTC
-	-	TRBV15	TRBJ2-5	CATSREFLAVETQYF	TGTGCCACCAGCAGAGAATTCTTAGCGGTCGAGACCCAGTACTTC
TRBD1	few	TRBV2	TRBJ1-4	CASRILPGTGGEKLFF	TGTGCCAGCAGAATTCTCCCCGGGACAGGGGGTGAAAAACTGTTTTTT
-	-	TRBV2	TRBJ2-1	CASSLSRGSYNEQFF	TGTGCCAGCAGTTTGAGCAGGGGTTCCTACAATGAGCAGTTCTTC
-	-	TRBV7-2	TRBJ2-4	CASSWTHGGHRYF	TGTGCCAGCAGCTGGACCCATGGGGGCCATCGGTACTTC
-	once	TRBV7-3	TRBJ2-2	CASSSRGGVDTGELFF	TGTGCCAGCAGCTCAAGGGGGGGCGTTGACACCGGGGAGCTGTTTTTT
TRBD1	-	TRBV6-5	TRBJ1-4	CASSPGQGREKLFF	TGTGCCAGCAGTCCGGGACAGGGACGTGAAAAACTGTTTTTT
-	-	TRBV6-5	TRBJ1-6	CASSYPPGGHNSPLHF	TGTGCCAGCAGTTACCCCCCCGGGGGACATAATTCACCCCTCCACTTT
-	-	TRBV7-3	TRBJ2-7	CASSLSASSYEQYF	TGTGCCAGCAGCTTAAGTGCGAGCTCCTACGAGCAGTACTTC
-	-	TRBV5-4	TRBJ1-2	CASSFYSREGYGYTF	TGTGCCAGCAGCTTTTATTCCAGGGAAGGTTATGGCTACACCTTC
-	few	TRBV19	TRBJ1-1	CASSIIPGRGNTEAFF	TGTGCCAGTAGTATAATTCCGGGCCGGGGGAACACTGAAGCTTTCTTT
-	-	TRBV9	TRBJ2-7	CASSVEGAEQYF	TGTGCCAGCAGCGTAGAAGGGGCCGAGCAGTACTTC